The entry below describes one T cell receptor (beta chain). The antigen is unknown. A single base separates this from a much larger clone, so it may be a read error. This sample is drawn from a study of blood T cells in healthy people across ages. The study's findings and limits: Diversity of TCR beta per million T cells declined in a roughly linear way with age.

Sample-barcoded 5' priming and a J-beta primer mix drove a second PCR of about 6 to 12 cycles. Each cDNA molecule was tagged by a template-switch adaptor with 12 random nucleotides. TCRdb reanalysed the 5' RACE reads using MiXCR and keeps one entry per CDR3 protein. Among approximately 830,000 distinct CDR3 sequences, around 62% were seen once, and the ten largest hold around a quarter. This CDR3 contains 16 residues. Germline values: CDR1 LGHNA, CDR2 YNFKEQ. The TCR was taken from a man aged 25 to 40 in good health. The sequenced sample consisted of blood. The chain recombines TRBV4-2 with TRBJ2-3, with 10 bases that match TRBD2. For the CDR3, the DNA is TGTGCCGGCAGCCAAGAGGTTAGCGGGGGGTTTGATACGCAGTATTTT. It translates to CAGSQEVSGGFDTQYF.